Presented here are 10 T cell receptor beta chains from one specimen sequenced in a study of CXCR3-negative and CXCR3-positive naive CD8 T cells. Study findings and constraints: Naive cells positive for CXCR3 carried more hydrophobic TRB CDR3s than CXCR3-negative ones.

These TCRs' antigens remain unknown. 5' RACE with UMI labels generated the TRB cDNA libraries. TCRdb reprocessed the 5' RACE reads, with one entry per CDR3 protein and no DNA. This listing includes about 130,000 distinct CDR3 sequences. What was sequenced was naive CXCR3+ CD8+ T cells from blood. Subset meaning: CD45RO-CCR7+CD27+CD95- naive CD8+ T cells expressing CXCR3 (TNR3+). These receptors were obtained from a human donor in good health. Some clones in this sample may be carry-over from other donors' samples.

The chain recombines TRBV28 with TRBJ2-7. Per the germline V gene, CDR1 is MDHEN and CDR2 is SYDVKM. This CDR3 spans 14 amino acids. CDR3 sequence reads: CATTWTESPYEQYF.

This chain uses TRBV11-2 with TRBJ2-2; TCRdb designates TRBD1, a call that cannot be tested without DNA. The CDR3 is 15 residues long. Germline values: CDR1 SGHAT, CDR2 FQNNGV. The CDR3: CAGGQEFTLAGELFF.

The V and J genes are TRBV29-1 and TRBJ1-5. The CDR3 loop spans 13 amino acids. The germline V gene encodes CDR1 SQVTM and CDR2 ANQGSEA. Here the CDR3 reads CSVGEGRNQPQHF.

The chain has TRBV4-1 and TRBJ1-1. Germline V CDR1 and CDR2: MGHRA, YSYEKL. CDR3 length: 12 residues. CDR3 loop: CASSQDHTEAFF.

The chain combines TRBV5-1 with TRBJ1-2. CDR1 is SGHRS, CDR2 YFSETQ, per germline. This CDR3 spans 15 amino acids. CDR3 sequence: CASSLGAGRTYGYTF.

The rearrangement joins TRBV11-2 to TRBJ2-7; TCRdb selects TRBD1, and the lack of DNA leaves this call unchecked. CDR3 length equals 16 residues. Germline values: CDR1 SGHAT, CDR2 FQNNGV. CDR3: CASSVIRDRGSYEQYF.

V and J are TRBV30 and TRBJ1-1. Germline assignment: CDR1 GTSNPN and CDR2 SVGIG (reference sequence). CDR3 size: 14 residues. CDR3 sequence reads: CAWWLEELNTEAFF.

The rearrangement links TRBV28 to TRBJ1-5; TCRdb reports TRBD1, a call that lacks DNA to check it against. CDR3 length equals 11 residues. Germline V gene sequence: CDR1 MDHEN, CDR2 SYDVKM. The CDR3 sequence is CASGHGQPQHF.

The chain joins TRBV7-9 to TRBJ2-5; TCRdb names TRBD2, which stays unverified in the absence of DNA. CDR1 is SEHNR, CDR2 FQNEAQ, per germline (reference sequence). This CDR3 is built from 16 residues. This chain's CDR3 is CASSSSTEEGEETQYF.

V is TRBV28 and J is TRBJ1-3. Germline loops: CDR1 MDHEN, CDR2 SYDVKM. The CDR3 covers 16 residues. Here the CDR3 reads CASSFVGAHSGNTIYF.